This T cell receptor beta chain is from a study of beta chain features in type 1 diabetes. Study results and caveats: TCRB CDR3s from Type 1 diabetes patients were moderately but significantly shorter in all four CD4+ subsets.

As concerns this clone: What it recognizes is unknown.

The CDR3 consists of 16 residues. The germline gives CDR1 SGHDN, CDR2 FVKESK. V was clipped by 2 bases and J by 6 bases, with 19 bases between them. All of the isolated RNA was reverse transcribed, so expressed TCRB transcripts were sequenced. Sequenced by immunoSEQ multiplex PCR; TCRdb stores in-frame clones only, minus some. The table records around 260,000 clones, roughly 21% of them present only once. The specimen was naive CD4+ T cells from blood. This chain uses TRBV14 with TRBJ1-2; weak D call: TRBD1 (5 bases). This TCR came from a woman aged 40 to 49 with type 1 diabetes. This CDR3 is CASSQLGGTGFDGYTF. The CDR3 DNA follows: TGTGCCAGCAGCCAACTTGGAGGGACTGGCTTCGATGGCTACACCTTC.